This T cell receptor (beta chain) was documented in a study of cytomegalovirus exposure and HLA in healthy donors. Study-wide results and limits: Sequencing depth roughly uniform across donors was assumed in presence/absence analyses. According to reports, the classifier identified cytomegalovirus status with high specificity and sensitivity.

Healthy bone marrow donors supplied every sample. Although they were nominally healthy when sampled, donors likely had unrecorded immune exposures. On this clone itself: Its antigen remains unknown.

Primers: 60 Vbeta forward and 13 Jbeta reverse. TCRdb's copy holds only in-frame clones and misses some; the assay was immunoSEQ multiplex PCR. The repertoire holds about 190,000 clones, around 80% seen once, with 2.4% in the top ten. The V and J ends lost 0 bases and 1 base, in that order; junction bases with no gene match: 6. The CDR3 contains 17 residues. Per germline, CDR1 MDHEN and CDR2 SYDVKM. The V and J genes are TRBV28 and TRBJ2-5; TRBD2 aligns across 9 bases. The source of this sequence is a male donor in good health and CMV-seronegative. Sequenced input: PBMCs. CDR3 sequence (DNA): TGTGCCAGCAGTTTATGGTTAGCGGGGGACCTCCAAGAGACCCAGTACTTC. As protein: CASSLWLAGDLQETQYF.